These 24 T cell receptor beta chains came from one sample sequenced in a study of T cells in Graves' hyperthyroidism and ophthalmopathy. Researchers amplified the TCR beta CDR3 regions from RNA transcripts. The HTBI primer set was used in a first-round RT-PCR of the TCR CDR3. TCRdb re-called the multiplex PCR reads through MiXCR, storing one row per CDR3 protein. In the table there are nearly 750,000 distinct CDR3 sequences, 30% to 40% of which are singletons. The sequenced material came from blood. Every receptor here comes from a woman in her forties with Graves' hyperthyroidism.

The rearrangement links TRBV7-3 to TRBJ1-5; 9 positions agree with TRBD1. Germline V lookup: CDR1 SGHTA, CDR2 FQGTGA. V was clipped by 7 bases and J by 10 bases; unmatched bases: 5. CDR3 size: 12 residues. The CDR3 DNA is TGTGCCAGCAAGGGACAGGGAGAACCCCAGCATTTT. As protein: CASKGQGEPQHF.

There are many counts of this clonotype. V gene TRBV7-2 combines with J gene TRBJ1-2; the D gene is possibly TRBD1 (5 bases). Germline CDR1 reads SGHTA; CDR2 reads FQGNSA. V lost 1 base, J lost 6 bases, and 15 bases lay in between. CDR3 length equals 15 residues. The CDR3 sequence is CASSLGWGFGNGYTF. In nucleotides, the CDR3 is TGTGCCAGCAGCTTAGGATGGGGGTTTGGCAATGGCTACACCTTC.

The J gene is TRBJ2-7, the V gene TRBV7-3; the D call may be TRBD1 or TRBD2 (5 bases each). The CDR3 is 15 residues long. The germline V gene has CDR1 SGHTA and CDR2 FQGTGA. V lost 5 bases and J lost 5, with 19 bases in between. The CDR3 loop is CASSQDGTKRDEQYF. The CDR3 DNA sequence: TGTGCCAGCAGCCAAGATGGGACGAAGAGGGACGAGCAGTACTTC.

This clonotype was detected many times. This sequence joins TRBV25-1 and TRBJ2-7, with 7 bases fitting TRBD1. V was pared by 4 bases and J by 7 bases, with 7 bases of the junction left unmatched. From germline, CDR1 is MGHDK and CDR2 SYGVNS. This CDR3 spans 13 amino acids. CDR3: CASSVKGAREQYF. The DNA of the CDR3 is TGTGCCAGCAGTGTGAAGGGGGCGCGAGAGCAGTACTTC.

This clonotype was detected a few times. J is TRBJ1-5 and V is TRBV6-5; a weak D match, TRBD1 (6 bases). The germline V gene encodes CDR1 MNHEY and CDR2 SVGAGI. V dropped 6 bases and J dropped 6 bases, with 15 bases sitting between them. CDR3 size: 14 residues. Here the CDR3 DNA reads TGTGCCAGCAGCCACGGGGGGGGCTCTCAGCCCCAGCATTTT. It translates to CASSHGGGSQPQHF.

The sample holds many counts of this clonotype. This chain connects TRBV29-1 to TRBJ2-2, with D perhaps TRBD1 (6 bases). CDR3 length: 16 amino acids. Trimming took 6 bases from V and 5 from J, leaving 22 bases between them. In germline, CDR1 is SQVTM, CDR2 ANQGSEA. The CDR3, as DNA: TGCAGCGTCGCTACTCTCCGGGACAAATCGACCGGGGAGCTGTTTTTT. Encoded protein: CSVATLRDKSTGELFF.

This clonotype has at least ten counts. The chain joins TRBV2 to TRBJ1-5, with D unclear. The CDR3 is 14 amino acids. Trimming pared 3 bases from V and 3 bases from J, leaving 9 bases between. Germline CDR1 reads SNHLY; CDR2 reads FYNNEI. CDR3 sequence: CASSEAGFNQPQHF. CDR3 sequence (DNA): TGTGCCAGCAGTGAGGCAGGATTCAATCAGCCCCAGCATTTT.

About this clonotype itself: One end of the junction does not line up with germline, which may come from a read error. The chain carries TRBV7-9 and TRBJ2-5; possibly TRBD1 for D (6 bases). The CDR3 loop spans 14 amino acids. The V gene's germline CDR1 is SEHNR and CDR2 FQNEAQ (reference sequence). CDR3 in DNA: TGTGCCAGCAGCTTCGGACAGATACAAGGGACCCAGTACTTC. Its protein is CASSFGQIQGTQYF.

This clonotype was picked up many times. This sequence joins TRBV5-1 and TRBJ1-2, with TRBD1 identical over 7 bases. Germline trimming cut 4 bases from V and 4 bases from J; bases unmatched to any gene: 7. The CDR3 extends over 14 amino acids. Germline V lookup: CDR1 SGHRS, CDR2 YFSETQ. CDR3 region: CASSGGTDFYGYTF. CDR3 nucleotides: TGCGCCAGCAGCGGCGGGACAGACTTCTATGGCTACACCTTC.

This clonotype was seen a few times. V gene TRBV7-2 combines with J gene TRBJ2-7, with no clear D. From germline, CDR1 is SGHTA and CDR2 FQGNSA. Trimming cost V 2 bases and J 6 bases, with 11 bases left between them. CDR3 length equals 13 residues. CDR3 region: CASSLLKGGEQYF. The CDR3 nucleotides read TGTGCCAGCAGCTTATTAAAGGGCGGCGAGCAGTACTTC. The full variable domain, in which reference TRBV7-2 and TRBJ2-7 provide the parts outside the CDR3, is GAGVSQSPSNKVTEKGKDVELRCDPISGHTALYWYRQSLGQGLEFLIYFQGNSAPDKSGLPSDRFSAERTGGSVSTLTIQRTQQEDSAVYLCASSLLKGGEQYFGPGTRLTVT.

This clonotype was seen at least ten times. V is TRBV7-9 and J is TRBJ1-5; TRBD1 matches at 12 bases. The CDR3 has 15 amino acids. V trimming: 5 bases; J trimming: 6 bases; junction bases outside the gene matches: 5. Germline V gives CDR1 SEHNR, CDR2 FQNEAQ (reference sequence). CDR3 region: CASSPGTGGFQPQHF. The CDR3 DNA sequence: TGTGCCAGCAGCCCCGGGACAGGGGGCTTTCAGCCCCAGCATTTT.

The rearrangement uses TRBV6-2 or TRBV6-3 and TRBJ1-2, with D possibly TRBD1 on 5 matching bases. This CDR3 has 14 residues. V was cut by 6 bases and J by 4 bases, with 15 bases left in between. The germline V gene encodes CDR1 MNHEY and CDR2 SVGEGT. The CDR3 DNA reads TGTGCCAGCAGACCACCCGGGACCGTCTATGGCTACACCTTC. Translating it yields CASRPPGTVYGYTF.

The chain employs TRBV12-3 or TRBV12-4 and TRBJ1-3; D uncertain. V lost 1 base, J lost 0 bases, and 7 bases lay in between. This CDR3 region has 15 residues. CDR3 coding DNA: TGTGCCAGCAGTTTAGAGGACTCCTCTGGAAACACCATATATTTT. This translates into CASSLEDSSGNTIYF.

Written as DNA, the CDR3 is TGTGCCAGCAGCTCCGTTTTGGGTGAAGCTTTCTTT. Amino acids: CASSSVLGEAFF. The rearrangement uses TRBV11-2 and TRBJ1-1; D is undetermined. The germline V and J ends were trimmed by 4 bases and 7 bases, with 10 bases remaining between them. The germline gives CDR1 SGHAT, CDR2 FQNNGV. The CDR3 has 12 amino acids. The full variable domain, in which reference TRBV11-2 and TRBJ1-1 provide the parts outside the CDR3, is EAGVAQSPRYKIIEKRQSVAFWCNPISGHATLYWYQQILGQGPKLLIQFQNNGVVDDSQLPKDRFSAERLKGVDSTLKIQPAKLEDSAVYLCASSSVLGEAFFGQGTRLTVV.

This clonotype was recorded at least ten times. The rearrangement links TRBV11-2 to TRBJ1-1; 7 nucleotides agree with TRBD1. Trimming cost V 5 bases and J 0 bases; bases outside gene matches: 12. The CDR3 has 17 amino acids. Germline CDR1 is SGHAT and CDR2 is FQNNGV. CDR3 residues: CASSSPSGQNMNTEAFF. The CDR3 DNA follows: TGTGCCAGCAGCAGTCCATCGGGACAGAACATGAACACTGAAGCTTTCTTT. Full variable domain (remainder filled in from reference TRBV11-2 and TRBJ1-1): EAGVAQSPRYKIIEKRQSVAFWCNPISGHATLYWYQQILGQGPKLLIQFQNNGVVDDSQLPKDRFSAERLKGVDSTLKIQPAKLEDSAVYLCASSSPSGQNMNTEAFFGQGTRLTVV.

In this sample, this clonotype turned up many times. The CDR3 coding sequence is TGTGCCACCAGTGAGCAGCCTAACTATGGCTACACCTTC. Amino acid sequence: CATSEQPNYGYTF. The chain uses TRBV24-1 and TRBJ1-2, with no clear D. Per the germline V gene, CDR1 is KGHDR and CDR2 is SFDVKD. Trimming took 4 bases from V and 0 from J, leaving 5 bases between them. The CDR3 covers 13 residues.

The V call is TRBV6-2 or TRBV6-3, the J call TRBJ1-2, with D uncertain. Trimming left V 2 bases short and J 7 bases short, with 8 bases between. Germline V CDR1 and CDR2: MNHEY, SVGEGT. The CDR3 has 12 amino acids. The CDR3 coding sequence is TGTGCCAGCAGTTACGGCAGTCTTGGCTACACCTTC. Its protein is CASSYGSLGYTF.

The V call is TRBV5-6, the J call TRBJ1-1; D uncertain. The germline gives CDR1 SGHDT, CDR2 YYEEEE. The CDR3 contains 14 residues. Trimming removed 2 bases at V and 5 bases at J, with 13 bases between. CDR3 protein: CASSFAGRDTEAFF. The CDR3 coding sequence is TGTGCCAGCAGCTTCGCGGGGAGGGATACTGAAGCTTTCTTT.

Many counts were recorded for this clonotype. The rearrangement uses TRBV20-1 and TRBJ2-7, with D tentatively TRBD1 (6 bases). CDR3 length equals 12 residues. Germline-derived CDR1 and CDR2 are DFQATT and SNEGSKA (reference sequence). The V gene lost 6 bases and the J gene lost 5 bases, with 14 bases spanning the gap. The CDR3 nucleotides read TGCAGTGCAAACAGGGATCTCGACGAGCAGTACTTC. Translating gives CSANRDLDEQYF.

The J gene is TRBJ2-2, the V gene TRBV20-1, with a weak D call TRBD1 (5 bases). V shed 0 bases and J shed 7 bases, with 24 bases lying between them. CDR3 length: 18 amino acids. Germline loops: CDR1 DFQATT, CDR2 SNEGSKA (reference sequence). In DNA, the CDR3 is TGCAGTGCTAGAGATTATAAGGGTTCGCTGACCCAGGGCGGGGAGCTGTTTTTT. Translating it yields CSARDYKGSLTQGGELFF.

As to this clonotype: The germline gene is not matched at one end of the junction; a read error may be the cause. The chain has TRBV24-1 and TRBJ2-5; D is unclear. Germline V lookup: CDR1 KGHDR, CDR2 SFDVKD. The CDR3 sequence is 17 residues long. The CDR3 loop is CASSLVDPKLVQETQYF. The DNA for the CDR3 is TGTGCCAGCAGTTTAGTGGATCCGAAGTTAGTACAAGAGACCCAGTACTTC.

The chain combines TRBV2 with TRBJ1-2; 8 nucleotides line up with TRBD1. Germline values: CDR1 SNHLY, CDR2 FYNNEI. V was clipped by 6 bases and J by 4 bases; unmatched bases: 22. The CDR3 totals 19 residues. As DNA, the CDR3 is TGTGCCAGCAGGGACGAGCCTGACAGGGGCGGTCCCCCCCCCTATGGCTACACCTTC. The encoded protein is CASRDEPDRGGPPPYGYTF.

This clonotype occurred many times. The J gene is TRBJ2-5, the V gene TRBV7-9; 7 positions match TRBD1. This CDR3 has 14 residues. Losses at the gene ends were 4 bases for V and 5 bases for J; bases not matched to a gene: 7. CDR1 and CDR2 from the germline V gene are SEHNR and FQNEAQ (reference sequence). CDR3 loop: CASSSGTAIETQYF. The CDR3 region has the DNA TGTGCCAGCAGCTCCGGGACAGCGATCGAGACCCAGTACTTC.

This clonotype was picked up many times. The chain's CDR3 is CASSSRDGSYEQYF. The CDR3 nucleotides read TGTGCCAGTAGTTCCCGGGACGGGTCCTACGAGCAGTACTTC. This sequence joins TRBV19 and TRBJ2-7; D could derive from TRBD1 or TRBD2 (5 bases each). CDR1 is LNHDA and CDR2 is SQIVND in the germline V gene (reference sequence). This CDR3 has 14 residues. V was clipped by 5 bases and J by 1 base, with 12 bases between them.